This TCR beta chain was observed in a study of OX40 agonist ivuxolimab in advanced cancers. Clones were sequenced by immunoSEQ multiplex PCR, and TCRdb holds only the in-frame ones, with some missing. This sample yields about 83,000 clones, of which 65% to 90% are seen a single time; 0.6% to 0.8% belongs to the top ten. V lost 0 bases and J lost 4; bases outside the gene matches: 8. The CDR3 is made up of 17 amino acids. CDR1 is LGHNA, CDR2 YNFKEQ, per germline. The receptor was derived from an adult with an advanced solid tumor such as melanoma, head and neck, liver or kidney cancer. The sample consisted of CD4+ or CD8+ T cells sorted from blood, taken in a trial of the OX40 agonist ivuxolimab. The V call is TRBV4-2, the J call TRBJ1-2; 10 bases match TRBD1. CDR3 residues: CASSQDPGTGVGYGYTF. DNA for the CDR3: TGTGCCAGCAGCCAAGATCCCGGGACAGGGGTGGGCTATGGCTACACCTTC.